This T cell receptor beta chain was recorded in a study of T cell changes during pregnancy in multiple sclerosis (dated by TCRdb to about 2019). Context from the whole study: The study examined how the T cell repertoire changed over the course of pregnancy in women with multiple sclerosis.

Library generation was performed with the immunoSEQ multiplex PCR assay. TCRdb carries this immuneACCESS record with in-frame sequences only. Its versions omit some clonotypes, under half of them owing to an unresolved V gene in the studies checked, with the rest unexplained. Present in this sample are about 35,000 clones, more than 90% of which were seen just once. 0.3% to 0.4% of the sample comes from the top ten. CDR1 MNHNS and CDR2 SASEGT were looked up in the germline V gene. The CDR3 runs 15 residues from the cysteine to the phenylalanine. Only the CDR3 part of the read is kept: 45 bases, read in frame from the first base. Trimming removed 6 bases from V and 5 bases from J; the gene matches leave 9 bases unexplained. In the case of this clone: This clone's antigen is unknown. No clone much larger than this one lies a single base away; base qualities are absent.

The TCR comes from a female donor with multiple sclerosis, enrolled in a pregnancy study. Here the chain combines TRBV6-1 and TRBJ1-4; 7 central bases correspond to TRBD1. The starting material was CD4+ T cells from peripheral blood mononuclear cells, obtained in the second trimester of pregnancy. The CDR3 reads as follows: CASREGTASNEKLFF. The base sequence is TGTGCCAGCAGGGAGGGGACAGCCTCGAATGAAAAACTGTTTTTT.